These 29 T cell receptor beta chains were sequenced from one sample in a study of blood T cell repertoires in COVID-19. Generated by immunoSEQ multiplex PCR, the TCRdb table keeps only in-frame clones and is missing some. The sample lists over 150,000 clones, about 86% seen once, with roughly 20% in the top ten. The sequencing input was peripheral blood. Receptor source: a man between 65 and 85 years old with active or convalescent COVID-19.

This clone has only one observation. Additional DNA sequences in this sample encode the identical CDR3. The chain carries TRBV5-1 and TRBJ1-6; TRBD1 matches 10 bases. V dropped 0 bases and J dropped 6; count of bases not matched to a gene: 0. Per the germline V gene, CDR1 is SGHRS and CDR2 is YFSETQ. CDR3 length: 15 amino acids. The CDR3 DNA sequence: TGCGCCAGCAGCTTGGGGGACAGGGGTAATTCACCCCTCCACTTT. Protein product: CASSLGDRGNSPLHF. Full variable domain (missing parts from reference TRBV5-1 and TRBJ1-6): KAGVTQTPRYLIKTRGQQVTLSCSPISGHRSVSWYQQTPGQGLQFLFEYFSETQRNKGNFPGRFSGRQFSNSRSEMNVSTLELGDSALYLCASSLGDRGNSPLHFGNGTRLTVT.

This chain joins TRBV27 and TRBJ1-2, with unresolved D. Germline V gene sequence: CDR1 MNHEY, CDR2 SMNVEV (reference sequence). Trimming pared 5 bases from V and 4 bases from J, leaving 8 bases between. There are 12 residues in the CDR3. In nucleotides, the CDR3 is TGTGCCAGCAGTCCGAACAGCTATGGCTACACCTTC. Translating it yields CASSPNSYGYTF.

The chain carries TRBV6-5 and TRBJ1-2; maybe TRBD1 (5 bases). Germline CDR1 is MNHEY and CDR2 is SVGAGI. Trimming cost V 0 bases and J 8 bases, with 13 bases left between them. The CDR3 extends over 14 amino acids. In nucleotides, the CDR3 is TGTGCCAGCAGTTACTCTCGGGGGGTGATGGGCTACACCTTC. This sequence encodes CASSYSRGVMGYTF.

The V gene is TRBV6-5, the J gene TRBJ1-4; D is ambiguous. The CDR3 spans 14 residues. The germline CDR1 and CDR2 sequences are MNHEY and SVGAGI. V lost 7 bases and J lost 5, with 14 bases in between. In nucleotides, the CDR3 is TGTGCCAGCACCGAGAGGGATGTAAATGAAAAACTGTTTTTT. Residues: CASTERDVNEKLFF.

The chain employs TRBV18 and TRBJ1-6, with D possibly TRBD1 on 6 matching bases. Trimming stripped 6 bases from V and 7 bases from J, with 13 bases between. Looked up from germline, CDR1 is KGHSH and CDR2 is LQKENI. The CDR3 runs to 14 residues. Here the CDR3 reads CASSPPTGNSPLHF. The CDR3 region has the DNA TGTGCCAGCTCGCCCCCCACAGGGAATTCACCCCTCCACTTT.

V and J are TRBV6-5 and TRBJ2-1; TRBD2 matches at 12 bases. Per the germline V gene, CDR1 is MNHEY and CDR2 is SVGAGI. Trimming took 6 bases from V and 8 from J; bases not matched to a gene: 5. The CDR3 consists of 14 residues. In nucleotides, the CDR3 is TGTGCCAGCAGGCCACTAGCGGGAGGCCATGAGCAGTTCTTC. Residues: CASRPLAGGHEQFF.

This clone showed up just once. The chain recombines TRBV19 with TRBJ1-2; 7 positions agree with TRBD1. Germline V gene data show CDR1 as LNHDA and CDR2 as SQIVND (reference sequence). This CDR3 has 13 residues. The V segment lost 3 bases and the J segment 8 bases; nucleotides outside the gene matches: 6. This chain's CDR3 is CASSISTGRGYTF. Written as DNA, the CDR3 is TGTGCCAGTAGTATCTCGACAGGGCGCGGCTACACCTTC.

This clone was seen only a few times. The chain links TRBV11-3 to TRBJ2-7, with D maybe TRBD2 (6 bases). Trimming took 3 bases from V and 1 from J, leaving 13 bases between them. The germline gives CDR1 SGHNT, CDR2 YENEEA. CDR3 length equals 15 residues. The CDR3 bases are TGTGCCAGCAGCTTCCGGGGGATTGAGTCCTACGAGCAGTACTTC. As protein: CASSFRGIESYEQYF. The whole variable domain, filled in from reference TRBV11-3 and TRBJ2-7, reads EAGVVQSPRYKIIEKKQPVAFWCNPISGHNTLYWYLQNLGQGPELLIRYENEEAVDDSQLPKDRFSAERLKGVDSTLKIQPAELGDSAVYLCASSFRGIESYEQYFGPGTRLTVT.

CDR3 amino acids: CASSIGGGRTEAFF. CDR3 nucleotide sequence: TGTGCCAGTAGTATAGGAGGGGGTCGTACTGAAGCTTTCTTT. V and J are TRBV19 and TRBJ1-1; a weak D match, TRBD1 (6 bases). The CDR3 contains 14 residues. The V and J ends lost 1 base and 5 bases respectively, with 11 bases between them. Germline CDR1 is LNHDA and CDR2 is SQIVND (reference sequence).

This clone was counted a few times. This rearrangement joins TRBV3-1 (or the pseudogene TRBV3-2) to TRBJ1-1; tentative D call: TRBD1 (5 bases). This CDR3 region has 16 residues. V gave up 5 bases and J gave up 2 bases, with 18 bases separating them. The V gene's germline CDR1 is LGHDT and CDR2 YNNKEL (reference sequence). The CDR3: CASSRREVRDNTEAFF. The CDR3 bases are TGTGCCAGCAGCAGAAGGGAAGTCAGGGATAACACTGAAGCTTTCTTT.

Only a few counts were recorded for this clone. The rearrangement links TRBV10-3 to TRBJ2-1; 10 bases are shared with TRBD2. The CDR3 totals 14 residues. The germline CDR1 and CDR2 sequences are ENHRY and SYGVKD. J gave up 4 bases and V 8 bases, and 5 bases lay outside the gene matches. CDR3 nucleotides: TGTGCCATCCAGGAACTAGCGGGGTACAATGAGCAGTTCTTC. Its protein is CAIQELAGYNEQFF.

V usage is TRBV19 and J usage is TRBJ1-2; D uncertain. Germline V lookup: CDR1 LNHDA, CDR2 SQIVND (reference sequence). There are 13 residues in the CDR3. V lost 6 bases to trimming and J lost 4 bases, with 12 bases between them. The CDR3, as DNA: TGTGCCAGTAGGGAGGAGGGATCCTATGGCTACACCTTC. Protein product: CASREEGSYGYTF.

This CDR3 is CASSSAGAVRNTEAFF. The CDR3 nucleotides are TGTGCCAGCAGTTCTGCAGGAGCGGTGAGGAACACTGAAGCTTTCTTT. The chain uses TRBV28 and TRBJ1-1; D call uncertain. From germline, CDR1 is MDHEN and CDR2 SYDVKM. CDR3 length equals 16 residues. Trimming shortened V by 4 bases and J by 1 base, and 16 bases separated the two germline ends.

This chain connects TRBV14 to TRBJ2-3, with 7 bases aligning to TRBD2. This CDR3 has 17 amino acids. Trimming cost V 4 bases and J 0 bases; bases outside gene matches: 10. Germline V gene sequence: CDR1 SGHDN, CDR2 FVKESK. The CDR3, as DNA: TGTGCCAGCAGCCCCTGGAGGGGAGCGGGGAGCACAGATACGCAGTATTTT. Translated: CASSPWRGAGSTDTQYF.

The V gene is TRBV19, the J gene TRBJ2-1, with 7 bases matching TRBD2. Germline CDR1 LNHDA, CDR2 SQIVND (reference sequence). Losses at the gene ends were 5 bases for V and 6 bases for J; bases not matched to a gene: 1. The CDR3 has 12 amino acids. CDR3 sequence reads: CASSPGGNEQFF. Written as DNA, the CDR3 is TGTGCCAGTAGTCCGGGAGGCAATGAGCAGTTCTTC.

For the CDR3, the DNA is TGTGCCAGCAGTGAGGAGGTGAGCTATGGCTACACCTTC. This sequence encodes CASSEEVSYGYTF. The V and J genes are TRBV6-1 and TRBJ1-2; D is unresolved. CDR3 length: 13 amino acids. The V end lost 3 bases, the J end lost 4 bases, and 9 bases lay between the germline ends. Germline V lookup: CDR1 MNHNS, CDR2 SASEGT.

This clone was seen a single time. In the same sample, other DNA sequences code for this CDR3. This chain connects TRBV12-3 or TRBV12-4 to TRBJ1-5; D call uncertain. This CDR3 has 12 residues. The V end lost 6 bases, the J end lost 4 bases, and 7 bases lay between the germline ends. The CDR3, as DNA: TGTGCCAGCAGGAAGGAGAATCAGCCCCAGCATTTT. Residues: CASRKENQPQHF.

This clone showed up just once. The gene calls are TRBV7-8 and TRBJ1-6, with D possibly TRBD1 on 5 matching bases. This CDR3 spans 14 amino acids. V lost 4 bases and J 9 bases, leaving 13 bases between the germline ends. Germline CDR1 SGHVS, CDR2 FQNEAQ. CDR3 coding DNA: TGTGCCAGCAGCTCGTCAGGGAGGGGTTCACCCCTCCACTTT. Translation gives CASSSSGRGSPLHF.

This clone was counted many times. The chain has TRBV2 and TRBJ2-7; D is ambiguous. Trimming removed 5 bases from V and 0 bases from J, with 5 bases in between. The CDR3 length is 12 residues. The germline CDR1 and CDR2 sequences are SNHLY and FYNNEI. In DNA, the CDR3 is TGTGCCAGCAGTCCCAACTCCTACGAGCAGTACTTC. This sequence encodes CASSPNSYEQYF.

This clone showed up just once. The chain couples TRBV5-8 to TRBJ1-1, with D possibly being TRBD1 (5 bases). With 0 bases removed from V and 1 base from J, the gap between germline ends came to 10 bases. This CDR3 is 15 amino acids long. Germline lookup yields CDR1 SGHTS and CDR2 YDEGEE. In nucleotides, the CDR3 is TGTGCCAGCAGCTTGGGTGTCGACAGGAACACTGAAGCTTTCTTT. This codes for CASSLGVDRNTEAFF.

The chain uses TRBV10-3 and TRBJ2-7, with 7 bases fitting TRBD1. CDR3 length: 14 residues. Germline CDR1 ENHRY, CDR2 SYGVKD. J gave up 5 bases and V 4 bases, and 8 bases lay outside the gene matches. CDR3 residues: CAISGQGRDNEQYF. The CDR3 DNA reads TGTGCCATCAGTGGACAGGGTCGGGACAACGAGCAGTACTTC.

V is TRBV24-1 and J is TRBJ2-1; 8 bases are shared with TRBD2. This CDR3 comprises 15 residues. V shed 1 base, J shed 6 bases, and the junction held 4 bases outside the gene matches. CDR1 is KGHDR, CDR2 SFDVKD, per germline. The CDR3, as DNA: TGTGCCACCAGTGATTTACGCGGGAGGTCCAATGAGCAGTTCTTC. As protein: CATSDLRGRSNEQFF.

The chain couples TRBV4-1 to TRBJ1-6, with 7 bases lining up with TRBD1. The V and J ends lost 0 bases and 7 bases, in that order; junction bases with no gene match: 6. This CDR3 spans 16 amino acids. Looked up from germline, CDR1 is MGHRA and CDR2 is YSYEKL. In DNA form, the CDR3 reads TGCGCCAGCAGCCAAGATCAGGGACAGATGAATTCACCCCTCCACTTT. Residues: CASSQDQGQMNSPLHF.

The chain carries TRBV7-8 and TRBJ1-3, with D possibly TRBD1 on 6 matching bases. From germline, CDR1 is SGHVS and CDR2 FQNEAQ. V lost 5 bases, J lost 0 bases, and 14 bases lay in between. The CDR3 runs 16 residues. CDR3 protein: CASSPPSRGSGNTIYF. The DNA for the CDR3 is TGTGCCAGCAGCCCTCCTAGCAGGGGCTCTGGAAACACCATATATTTT.

The rearrangement links TRBV18 to TRBJ1-1; 8 bases are a match to TRBD1. Germline trimming cut 6 bases from V and 4 bases from J; bases unmatched to any gene: 4. Per the germline V gene, CDR1 is KGHSH and CDR2 is LQKENI. The CDR3 totals 13 residues. The CDR3 loop reads CASSQTGGTEAFF. The CDR3 bases are TGTGCCAGCTCGCAAACAGGGGGCACTGAAGCTTTCTTT.

The chain uses TRBV7-2 and TRBJ2-7, with 8 nucleotides matching TRBD1. The CDR3 totals 16 residues. V dropped 2 bases and J dropped 7; count of bases not matched to a gene: 13. The germline gives CDR1 SGHTA, CDR2 FQGNSA. The CDR3 nucleotides are TGTGCCAGCAGCTTAAAAATTGGGACAGGTTCGATGGAGCAGTACTTC. Protein: CASSLKIGTGSMEQYF. Drawing the rest from reference TRBV7-2 and TRBJ2-7, the complete variable domain is GAGVSQSPSNKVTEKGKDVELRCDPISGHTALYWYRQSLGQGLEFLIYFQGNSAPDKSGLPSDRFSAERTGGSVSTLTIQRTQQEDSAVYLCASSLKIGTGSMEQYFGPGTRLTVT.

The V gene is TRBV30, the J gene TRBJ1-1; 9 bases align to TRBD1. There are 18 residues in the CDR3. CDR1 is GTSNPN, CDR2 SVGIG, per germline (reference sequence). Germline trimming cut 2 bases from V and 6 bases from J; bases unmatched to any gene: 19. The CDR3: CAWSYRTGQGSGSAEAFF. The CDR3 nucleotides read TGTGCCTGGAGTTACCGCACGGGACAGGGATCCGGGTCAGCTGAAGCTTTCTTT.

The chain couples TRBV6-5 to TRBJ1-4, with D maybe TRBD1 (6 bases). The CDR3 has 15 residues. Trimming left V 8 bases short and J 0 bases short, with 13 bases between. Germline V gives CDR1 MNHEY, CDR2 SVGAGI. CDR3 nucleotide sequence: TGTGCCAGCGGGCCAGGGGCCGCAACTAATGAAAAACTGTTTTTT. Amino acid sequence: CASGPGAATNEKLFF.

The rearrangement links TRBV3-1 (or the pseudogene TRBV3-2) to TRBJ1-6, with 7 bases lining up with TRBD1. This CDR3 is built from 15 residues. CDR1 and CDR2 from the germline V gene are LGHDT and YNNKEL (reference sequence). V shed 4 bases, J shed 8 bases, and the junction held 8 bases outside the gene matches. The CDR3 loop is CASSRQTGFHSPLHF. The DNA for the CDR3 is TGTGCCAGCAGCCGACAGACAGGGTTTCATTCACCCCTCCACTTT.